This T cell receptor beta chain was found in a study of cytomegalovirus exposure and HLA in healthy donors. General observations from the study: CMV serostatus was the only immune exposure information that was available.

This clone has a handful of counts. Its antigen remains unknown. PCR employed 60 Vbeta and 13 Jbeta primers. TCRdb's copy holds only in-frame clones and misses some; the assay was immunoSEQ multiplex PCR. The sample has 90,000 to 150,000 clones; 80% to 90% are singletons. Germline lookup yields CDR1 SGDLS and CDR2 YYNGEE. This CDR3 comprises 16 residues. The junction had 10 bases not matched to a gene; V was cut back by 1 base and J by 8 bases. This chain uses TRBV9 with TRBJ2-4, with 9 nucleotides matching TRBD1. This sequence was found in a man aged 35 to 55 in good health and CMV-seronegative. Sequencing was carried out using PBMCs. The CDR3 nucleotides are TGTGCCAGCAGCGTAAGTTCGGGGACAGGGTCCGACATTCAGTACTTC. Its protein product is CASSVSSGTGSDIQYF. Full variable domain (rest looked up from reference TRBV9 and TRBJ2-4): DSGVTQTPKHLITATGQRVTLRCSPRSGDLSVYWYQQSLDQGLQFLIQYYNGEERAKGNILERFSAQQFPDLHSELNLSSLELGDSALYFCASSVSSGTGSDIQYFGAGTRLSVL.